Below are 11 T cell receptor beta chains sequenced from a single sample in a study of T-cell memory formation after mild COVID-19. TCRdb reanalysed the 5' RACE reads using MiXCR and keeps one entry per CDR3 protein. Of 280,000 or so distinct CDR3 sequences listed, roughly 8.2% are singletons. Sequencing was performed on PBMCs or a T cell subset sorted from them (not recorded which). Receptors originate from a man between 18 and 29 years old who had mild COVID-19 (a few samples of this study predate the infection). Cell type and time point are not known.

This clonotype was observed a handful of times. This sequence joins TRBV5-1 and TRBJ2-5, with D maybe TRBD1 (5 bases). V lost 4 bases and J lost 2, with 15 bases in between. Germline V CDR1 and CDR2: SGHRS, YFSETQ. The length of the CDR3 is 15 residues. CDR3 DNA: TGCGCCAGCAGCCGAATTGCAGGGCCTCAAGAGACCCAGTACTTC. Amino acid sequence: CASSRIAGPQETQYF.

This clonotype showed up many times. V gene TRBV6-5 combines with J gene TRBJ2-3, with 8 positions matching TRBD2. Germline V gives CDR1 MNHEY, CDR2 SVGAGI. After removal of 2 bases from V and 3 bases from J, the junction contained 19 bases not matched to a gene. The CDR3 totals 20 residues. This CDR3 reads CASSYRRGKKSGGRTDTQYF. DNA of the CDR3: TGTGCCAGCAGTTACCGACGAGGCAAGAAAAGCGGGGGCCGAACAGATACGCAGTATTTT.

This chain joins TRBV20-1 and TRBJ1-1; weak D call: TRBD1 (6 bases). Germline-derived CDR1 and CDR2 are DFQATT and SNEGSKA (reference sequence). V gave up 4 bases and J gave up 5 bases, with 11 bases separating them. The CDR3 is 12 amino acids. The CDR3: CSAKIQGTEAFF. CDR3 nucleotides: TGCAGTGCTAAAATTCAGGGGACTGAAGCTTTCTTT.

This clonotype was seen at least ten times. The genes are TRBV7-2 and TRBJ2-7; TRBD2 matches at 8 bases. CDR1 is SGHTA and CDR2 is FQGNSA in the germline V gene. The CDR3 covers 14 residues. Trimming at V came to 6 bases and at J to 6 bases, leaving 10 bases not matched to a gene. The CDR3, as DNA: TGTGCCAGCAGTACCGTTGGTGCGGGGGGCGAGCAGTACTTC. Translated: CASSTVGAGGEQYF.

In this sample, this clonotype turned up once. This chain links TRBV6-6 with TRBJ1-4; TRBD1 agrees at 8 bases. The CDR3 runs 16 residues. V was clipped by 4 bases and J by 5 bases; unmatched bases: 9. CDR1 is MNHNY, CDR2 SVGAGI, per germline (reference sequence). CDR3 bases: TGTGCCAGCAGTTCCCTAGAACGGGACAGGAATGAAAAACTGTTTTTT. Encoded protein: CASSSLERDRNEKLFF.

The table lists this clonotype with a count of one. The rearrangement links TRBV6-4 to TRBJ2-3; the match to TRBD1 covers 9 bases. Germline CDR1 MRHNA, CDR2 SNTAGT. The CDR3 runs to 16 residues. Germline trimming cut 0 bases from V and 3 bases from J; bases unmatched to any gene: 4. As DNA, the CDR3 is TGTGCCAGCAGTGACTCCGAGACAGGGGGAACAGATACGCAGTATTTT. Protein: CASSDSETGGTDTQYF.

The chain uses TRBV5-6 and TRBJ1-2, with D uncertain. Trimming pared 7 bases from V and 7 bases from J, leaving 11 bases between. The CDR3 spans 11 residues. The V gene's germline CDR1 is SGHDT and CDR2 YYEEEE. The CDR3 protein is CASGSWGGYTF. The CDR3 nucleotides read TGTGCCAGCGGGTCGTGGGGTGGCTACACCTTC.

Ten or more counts support this clonotype. This chain joins TRBV11-2 and TRBJ2-1, with D unclear. The CDR3 runs 15 residues. Germline assignment: CDR1 SGHAT and CDR2 FQNNGV. Between the trimmed V and J ends, which lost 4 bases and 4 bases, there was a span of 14 bases. CDR3 DNA: TGTGCCAGCAGCTCCCCGATGGGCAGGTACAATGAGCAGTTCTTC. It specifies CASSSPMGRYNEQFF.

The table lists this clonotype with a few counts. The chain uses TRBV29-1 and TRBJ2-5; TRBD2 is a possible D gene (5 bases). The germline CDR1 and CDR2 sequences are SQVTM and ANQGSEA. The CDR3 runs to 12 residues. With 1 base removed from V and 5 bases from J, the gap between germline ends came to 8 bases. The CDR3 nucleotides are TGCAGCGTTGAAGGCGGCGGGGAGACCCAGTACTTC. Protein: CSVEGGGETQYF.

The genes are TRBV29-1 and TRBJ2-5, with D uncertain. The CDR3 runs to 12 residues. Trimming took off 2 bases at V and 5 bases at J, with 9 bases between the two ends. Looked up from germline, CDR1 is SQVTM and CDR2 is ANQGSEA. As DNA, the CDR3 is TGCAGCGTTGAACCGGCGGACGAGACCCAGTACTTC. Translating gives CSVEPADETQYF.

This clonotype was counted at least ten times. The rearrangement links TRBV20-1 to TRBJ2-3, with 10 bases matching TRBD2. Germline CDR1 DFQATT, CDR2 SNEGSKA (reference sequence). The CDR3 is made up of 15 amino acids. V was clipped by 1 base and J by 6 bases; unmatched bases: 7. In DNA form, the CDR3 reads TGCAGTGCTAGAGGGGACAGCGGGGGGGCCGATACGCAGTATTTT. Its translation is CSARGDSGGADTQYF.